Sequencing of this T cell receptor (beta chain) was carried out in a study of shared clonotypes between healthy human individuals. Per the germline V gene, CDR1 is LNHDA and CDR2 is SQIVND (reference sequence). V lost 5 bases and J lost 2, with 16 bases in between. There are 15 residues in the CDR3. All participating donors were Caucasian adults from Nashville, Tennessee. The protocol was immunoSEQ multiplex PCR, while the TCRdb copy is restricted to in-frame clones and leaves out a portion. In the table there are approximately 440,000 clones, 60% to 80% of which are singletons. Sequenced: PBMCs. The source is a woman aged 40 to 50 in good health. Some clones in this sample may be carry-over from other donors' samples. The chain carries TRBV19 and TRBJ2-7, with D possibly matching TRBD1 (5 bases). The CDR3 DNA is TGTGCCAGTAGTGCCCGAGATCAGGGAACCTACGAGCAGTACTTC. It translates to CASSARDQGTYEQYF. Together with reference TRBV19 and TRBJ2-7, the CDR3 gives the full variable domain: DGGITQSPKYLFRKEGQNVTLSCEQNLNHDAMYWYRQDPGQGLRLIYYSQIVNDFQKGDIAEGYSVSREKKESFPLTVTSAQKNPTAFYLCASSARDQGTYEQYFGPGTRLTVT.